Listed below are T cell receptor beta chains from one sample, sequenced in a study of blood T cell repertoires in COVID-19. Produced via immunoSEQ multiplex PCR; TCRdb's table is partial and in-frame only. The sample contains about 210,000 clones, approximately 78% of which appear only once. The specimen was PBMCs or T cells enriched from blood (not recorded which). Source of these receptors: a man between 35 and 55 years old who had recovered from COVID-19. The CDR3 runs from the conserved cysteine through the conserved F or W. D genes are given only for firm matches. Rows give clone size only sometimes, using once, few, many, or a class for an expanded clone.

TRBV29-1	TRBD1	TRBJ2-7	NA	CSVEVTGSVIPYEQYF	TGCAGCGTTGAAGTGACAGGGTCAGTGATTCCCTACGAGCAGTACTTC
TRBV30	NA	TRBJ1-2	NA	CAWRPTGFRRGHGYTF	TGTGCCTGGAGGCCTACAGGGTTTAGGAGAGGGCATGGCTACACCTTC
TRBV30	NA	TRBJ2-2	NA	CAWMPLGGTGELFF	TGTGCCTGGATGCCCTTGGGGGGAACCGGGGAGCTGTTTTTT
TRBV15	TRBD2	TRBJ2-1	NA	CATSRDPSGDNEQFF	TGTGCCACCAGCAGAGATCCCAGCGGGGACAATGAGCAGTTCTTC
TRBV27	NA	TRBJ1-1	NA	CASSFPVNTEAFF	TGTGCCAGCAGTTTTCCGGTGAACACTGAAGCTTTCTTT
TRBV19	TRBD2	TRBJ2-7	NA	CASSSSGGSYEQYF	TGTGCCAGTAGTTCGAGCGGGGGCAGCTACGAGCAGTACTTC
TRBV7-9	NA	TRBJ2-1	NA	CASRRTDNEQFF	TGTGCCAGCCGCCGGACAGACAATGAGCAGTTCTTC
TRBV29-1	NA	TRBJ2-3	NA	CSHTSTDTQYF	TGCAGCCATACTAGCACAGATACGCAGTATTTT
TRBV29-1	NA	TRBJ2-1	NA	CSVGAIFGPPFF	TGCAGCGTTGGGGCCATTTTTGGCCCCCCGTTCTTC
TRBV14	TRBD1	TRBJ1-1	once	CASSRTGGTEAFF	TGTGCCAGCAGCCGAACAGGGGGCACTGAAGCTTTCTTT
TRBV7-5	NA	TRBJ2-1	NA	CARSLVDRGGFCSYNEQFF	TGTGCCAGAAGCTTAGTTGACAGGGGCGGGTTTTGCTCCTACAATGAGCAGTTCTTC
TRBV29-1	NA	TRBJ1-2	NA	CSVKQGLGYGYTF	TGCAGCGTGAAACAGGGCTTGGGGTATGGCTACACCTTC
TRBV7-2	TRBD2	TRBJ2-1	NA	CASRLGTSGRARNNEQFF	TGTGCCAGCAGGCTTGGGACTAGCGGGAGGGCCCGAAACAATGAGCAGTTCTTC
TRBV7-9	NA	TRBJ1-1	once	CASSGPRGRNEAFF	TGTGCCAGCAGCGGCCCCAGGGGCAGGAATGAAGCTTTCTTT
TRBV11-3	TRBD2	TRBJ2-2	NA	CASSSGLAGNTGELFF	TGTGCCAGCAGCTCGGGACTAGCTGGCAACACCGGGGAGCTGTTTTTT
TRBV3-1/TRBV3-2	NA	TRBJ1-4	NA	CASSRQTHEKLFF	TGTGCCAGCAGCCGACAGACCCATGAAAAACTGTTTTTT
TRBV12-3/TRBV12-4	NA	TRBJ1-5	NA	CASHSDSNQPQHF	TGTGCCAGCCACAGTGATAGCAATCAGCCCCAGCATTTT
TRBV19	NA	TRBJ2-3	NA	CASRSGSTDTQYF	TGTGCCAGTAGGAGCGGGAGCACAGATACGCAGTATTTT
TRBV18	TRBD1	TRBJ1-5	NA	CASSLSGGLNQPQHF	TGTGCCAGCTCACTGTCAGGGGGGCTGAATCAGCCCCAGCATTTT
TRBV3-1/TRBV3-2	NA	TRBJ1-5	NA	CASSQSSKQPQHF	TGTGCCAGCAGCCAGTCATCCAAACAGCCCCAGCATTTT
TRBV27	NA	TRBJ2-5	once	CASGNGGRRETQYF	TGTGCCAGCGGTAATGGGGGCCGTCGGGAGACCCAGTACTTC
TRBV5-6	TRBD1	TRBJ1-6	NA	CASSLRGQGPNNSPLHF	TGTGCCAGCAGCTTGAGGGGACAGGGTCCCAATAATTCACCCCTCCACTTT
TRBV29-1	NA	TRBJ1-2	NA	CSVGAGLSYGYTF	TGCAGCGTTGGGGCAGGGTTAAGCTATGGCTACACCTTC
TRBV7-9	TRBD2	TRBJ2-1	once	CAARLAGGGYNEQFF	TGTGCCGCGAGGCTAGCGGGAGGAGGATACAATGAGCAGTTCTTC
TRBV27	NA	TRBJ1-2	NA	CASRDRNYGYTF	TGTGCCAGCAGGGACAGAAACTATGGCTACACCTTC
TRBV5-4	TRBD2	TRBJ2-2	NA	CASSLATSGGANTGELFF	TGTGCCAGCAGCTTGGCCACTAGCGGGGGGGCCAACACCGGGGAGCTGTTTTTT
TRBV5-1	TRBD2	TRBJ2-7	NA	CASSLEGREGEQYF	TGCGCCAGCAGCTTGGAAGGGAGGGAAGGCGAGCAGTACTTC
TRBV15	NA	TRBJ1-2	NA	CATSRPRGDGYTF	TGTGCCACCAGCAGACCGCGGGGAGATGGCTACACCTTC
TRBV9	TRBD2	TRBJ2-1	NA	CASSVGEGSYNEQFF	TGTGCCAGCAGCGTAGGGGAGGGGTCCTACAATGAGCAGTTCTTC
TRBV18	NA	TRBJ1-5	NA	CASSPPQTRGQPQHF	TGTGCCAGCTCACCACCCCAGACCCGGGGTCAGCCCCAGCATTTT
TRBV5-1	NA	TRBJ2-7	few	CASSTEGYEQYF	TGCGCCAGCAGTACAGAAGGCTACGAGCAGTACTTC
TRBV7-8	NA	TRBJ1-6	NA	CASSSSEDSPLHF	TGTGCCAGCAGCTCATCGGAGGATTCACCCCTCCACTTT
TRBV7-6	NA	TRBJ1-2	NA	CASSLEEGTLYGYTF	TGTGCCAGCAGCCTAGAGGAGGGGACCCTCTATGGCTACACCTTC
TRBV5-1	NA	TRBJ2-6	once	CASSKDSLSGANVLTF	TGCGCCAGCAGCAAAGACAGCCTCTCTGGGGCCAACGTCCTGACTTTC
TRBV7-9	NA	TRBJ1-2	NA	CASSLVGVNYGYTF	TGTGCCAGCAGCTTAGTAGGGGTAAACTATGGCTACACCTTC
TRBV7-3	NA	TRBJ1-1	NA	CASSNGMNTEAFF	TGTGCCAGCAGTAACGGGATGAACACTGAAGCTTTCTTT
TRBV30	NA	TRBJ2-2	NA	CAWSNLGLASGELFF	TGTGCCTGGAGTAACTTAGGGCTAGCCTCCGGGGAGCTGTTTTTT
TRBV6-6	NA	TRBJ1-4	once	CASSPAGQEKLFF	TGTGCCAGCAGTCCGGCAGGACAGGAAAAACTGTTTTTT
TRBV4-1	NA	TRBJ2-3	NA	CASSQSTISPDTQYF	TGCGCCAGCAGCCAATCGACTATTTCCCCCGATACGCAGTATTTT
TRBV15	NA	TRBJ1-2	NA	CATSRDRDYGYTF	TGTGCCACCAGCAGAGACAGGGACTATGGCTACACCTTC